Shown below are 31 T cell receptor beta chains from a single sample sequenced in a study of T-cell memory formation after mild COVID-19. MiXCR, run by TCRdb on the 5' RACE reads, gives a single entry per CDR3 protein. This sample carries roughly 300,000 distinct CDR3 sequences, approximately 7.6% of them seen once, and the ten largest clones take about 20%. Sample: PBMCs or a T cell subset sorted from them (not recorded which). These receptors originate from a man between 18 and 35 years old who had mild COVID-19 (a few samples of this study predate the infection). Cell type and time point are not known.

The genes are TRBV12-3 or TRBV12-4 and TRBJ1-2; D remains ambiguous. This CDR3 comprises 17 residues. The ends were cut back, 6 bases at V and 4 bases at J, with 24 bases in the middle. CDR3 in DNA: TGTGCCAGCAGGAATCACGTCGCGGCCTCCGAGCCCTATGGCTACACCTTC. This codes for CASRNHVAASEPYGYTF.

The chain recombines TRBV7-2 with TRBJ2-5; 9 positions agree with TRBD2. With V trimmed by 1 base and J by 5 bases, 5 bases remained unmatched. This CDR3 contains 15 residues. The germline CDR1 and CDR2 sequences are SGHTA and FQGNSA. CDR3 region: CASSLELAGRETQYF. DNA for the CDR3: TGTGCCAGCAGCTTAGAGCTAGCGGGGCGGGAGACCCAGTACTTC.

This clonotype has only a few counts. This chain links TRBV3-1 with TRBJ2-2, with 10 bases identical to TRBD2. V trimming: 4 bases; J trimming: 0 bases; junction bases outside the gene matches: 8. Germline V CDR1 and CDR2: LGHDT, YNNKEL (reference sequence). CDR3 length equals 18 residues. DNA of the CDR3: TGTGCCAGCAGCCGGGCTAGCGGGGGACATACGAACACCGGGGAGCTGTTTTTT. Residues: CASSRASGGHTNTGELFF. Full variable domain (outside the CDR3, taken from reference TRBV3-1 and TRBJ2-2): DTAVSQTPKYLVTQMGNDKSIKCEQNLGHDTMYWYKQDSKKFLKIMFSYNNKELIINETVPNRFSPKSPDKAHLNLHINSLELGDSAVYFCASSRASGGHTNTGELFFGEGSRLTVL.

In its sample, this clonotype was seen a few times. This chain connects TRBV7-2 to TRBJ1-1, with 9 bases aligning to TRBD1. This CDR3 contains 15 residues. V shed 2 bases, J shed 8 bases, and the junction held 9 bases outside the gene matches. Germline CDR1 reads SGHTA; CDR2 reads FQGNSA. In nucleotides, the CDR3 is TGTGCCAGCAGCTTATTAGGACAGGGGCCTGGGGAAGCTTTCTTT. This translates into CASSLLGQGPGEAFF.

This clonotype has only a few counts. The chain combines TRBV6-6 with TRBJ1-5; D remains ambiguous. The CDR3 is made up of 14 amino acids. Germline CDR1 reads MNHNY; CDR2 reads SVGAGI (reference sequence). Trimming removed 9 bases from V and 1 base from J, with 13 bases in between. CDR3 amino acids: CARDLGLSNQPQHF. In nucleotides, the CDR3 is TGTGCCAGGGATCTGGGATTGAGCAATCAGCCCCAGCATTTT.

This clonotype was picked up a small number of times. V is TRBV5-8 and J is TRBJ1-2, with D unclear. The CDR3 has 16 residues. V lost 0 bases and J lost 7, with 19 bases in between. In germline, CDR1 is SGHTS, CDR2 YDEGEE. As DNA, the CDR3 is TGTGCCAGCAGCTTGGGCGGGAGCGGATTGGGTTTTGGCTACACCTTC. Protein: CASSLGGSGLGFGYTF.

This clonotype was recorded at least ten times. The CDR3 nucleotides are TGCGCCAGCAGCTTCGCGACAGGGGAAAACATTCAGTACTTC. It is translated as CASSFATGENIQYF. The chain combines TRBV5-1 with TRBJ2-4, with 8 bases fitting TRBD1. The germline V gene encodes CDR1 SGHRS and CDR2 YFSETQ. This CDR3 has 14 residues. The trim removed 2 bases at V and 5 bases at J, leaving 3 bases unmatched.

This clonotype was seen at least ten times. This chain connects TRBV7-2 to TRBJ2-3; D tentatively fits TRBD1 or TRBD2 (5 bases each). The V end lost 5 bases, the J end lost 7 bases, and 19 bases lay between the germline ends. Germline V lookup: CDR1 SGHTA, CDR2 FQGNSA. CDR3 size: 15 residues. The CDR3 is CASSPGTALGNTQYF. DNA of the CDR3: TGTGCCAGCAGCCCGGGGACGGCCCTCGGGAATACGCAGTATTTT. Full variable domain (rest looked up from reference TRBV7-2 and TRBJ2-3): GAGVSQSPSNKVTEKGKDVELRCDPISGHTALYWYRQSLGQGLEFLIYFQGNSAPDKSGLPSDRFSAERTGGSVSTLTIQRTQQEDSAVYLCASSPGTALGNTQYFGPGTRLTVL.

This clonotype was counted many times. The V gene is TRBV6-5, the J gene TRBJ1-2, with a possible D match to TRBD1 (5 bases). V gave up 2 bases and J gave up 6 bases, with 19 bases separating them. Germline-derived CDR1 and CDR2 are MNHEY and SVGAGI. The CDR3 runs 16 residues. Here the CDR3 reads CASSYRRRGDPNGYTF. The CDR3, as DNA: TGTGCCAGCAGTTACCGCCGGAGGGGCGACCCCAATGGCTACACCTTC.

This chain joins TRBV5-1 and TRBJ2-7, with TRBD1 as a possible D gene (7 bases). The germline gives CDR1 SGHRS, CDR2 YFSETQ. This CDR3 has 14 residues. Trimming left V 1 base short and J 7 bases short, with 15 bases between. The CDR3, as DNA: TGCGCCAGCAGCTTGTGGGGGGACAGCGCTGAGCAGTACGTC. It is translated as CASSLWGDSAEQYV.

This clonotype was seen a handful of times. The rearrangement links TRBV12-3 or TRBV12-4 to TRBJ1-5, with D perhaps TRBD1 (6 bases). The CDR3 covers 15 residues. The V gene lost 5 bases and the J gene lost 4 bases, with 15 bases spanning the gap. In DNA, the CDR3 is TGTGCCAGCAGTCAACCGGACAGTTTAAATCAGCCCCAGCATTTT. This translates into CASSQPDSLNQPQHF.

Many counts were recorded for this clonotype. This chain joins TRBV7-2 and TRBJ2-5; TRBD2 matches 13 bases. V shed 7 bases and J 8 bases; nucleotides not matched to a gene: 13. This CDR3 spans 16 amino acids. CDR1 and CDR2 from the germline V gene are SGHTA and FQGNSA. CDR3 nucleotides: TGTGCCAGCACCCTGACTAGCGGGGGGTCCTTTGGAACCCAGTACTTC. Translated, it gives CASTLTSGGSFGTQYF.

This clonotype appeared a few times. The chain uses TRBV5-6 and TRBJ1-1; a possible D gene is TRBD1 (5 bases). CDR1 and CDR2 from the germline V gene are SGHDT and YYEEEE. The CDR3 is 14 residues long. V was trimmed by 5 bases and J by 5 bases, leaving 16 bases between them. The CDR3 bases are TGTGCCAGCAGTTCCCTGGGGGTACGAACTGAAGCTTTCTTT. This translates into CASSSLGVRTEAFF.

This clonotype was detected many times. This chain connects TRBV19 to TRBJ1-2; tentative D call: TRBD1 (5 bases). The V and J ends lost 4 bases and 0 bases respectively, with 18 bases between them. Germline V gene data show CDR1 as LNHDA and CDR2 as SQIVND (reference sequence). This CDR3 is built from 17 residues. As DNA, the CDR3 is TGTGCCAGTAGTAGTCAGGGTTTCCCACCCTCTAACTATGGCTACACCTTC. Translating it yields CASSSQGFPPSNYGYTF.

This clonotype was observed a few times. The chain uses TRBV4-1 and TRBJ1-2; 7 nucleotides agree with TRBD1. CDR1 and CDR2 (germline): MGHRA, YSYEKL. The CDR3 extends over 13 amino acids. J gave up 7 bases and V 4 bases, and 6 bases lay outside the gene matches. CDR3 sequence: CASSPDRAGGYTF. CDR3 nucleotide sequence: TGCGCCAGCAGCCCTGACAGGGCGGGTGGCTACACCTTC.

In its sample, this clonotype was seen a few times. The rearrangement uses TRBV12-3 or TRBV12-4 and TRBJ2-3; possibly TRBD2 for D (5 bases). CDR3 length: 12 residues. Deletions cut 5 bases from V and 5 bases from J, with 8 bases between. The CDR3 reads CASSQLEDTQYF. The CDR3 DNA reads TGTGCCAGCAGTCAACTAGAAGATACGCAGTATTTT.

The chain uses TRBV20-1 and TRBJ2-3, with D perhaps TRBD2 (5 bases). The CDR3 runs 13 residues. The V end lost 6 bases, the J end lost 2 bases, and 12 bases lay between the germline ends. Germline V lookup: CDR1 DFQATT, CDR2 SNEGSKA (reference sequence). The CDR3 reads CSAGEGTTDTQYF. The CDR3 nucleotides read TGCAGTGCGGGAGAGGGAACCACAGATACGCAGTATTTT.

This clonotype was seen only a few times. The chain employs TRBV3-1 and TRBJ2-2; D uncertain. V dropped 2 bases and J dropped 3 bases, with 4 bases sitting between them. This CDR3 has 13 amino acids. Germline values: CDR1 LGHDT, CDR2 YNNKEL (reference sequence). Here the CDR3 reads CASSQLYTGELFF. As DNA, the CDR3 is TGTGCCAGCAGCCAATTGTACACCGGGGAGCTGTTTTTT.

This clonotype was detected ten times or more. The V gene is TRBV7-2, the J gene TRBJ2-7; possible D gene TRBD1, 6 bases. Germline assignment: CDR1 SGHTA and CDR2 FQGNSA. Trimming took 2 bases from V and 0 from J, leaving 14 bases between them. CDR3 length equals 16 residues. The CDR3 sequence is CASSLSWDTSSYEQYF. The CDR3 nucleotides are TGTGCCAGCAGCTTATCGTGGGACACGAGCTCCTACGAGCAGTACTTC.

The V and J genes are TRBV7-2 and TRBJ1-1; no firm D call. The germline V gene has CDR1 SGHTA and CDR2 FQGNSA. Trimming cost V 5 bases and J 1 base, with 11 bases left between them. There are 14 residues in the CDR3. The CDR3 here is CASSLRNSNTEAFF. CDR3 nucleotides: TGTGCCAGCAGCCTACGAAACTCGAACACTGAAGCTTTCTTT.

This clonotype was observed a handful of times. V gene TRBV25-1 combines with J gene TRBJ1-2; D possibly corresponds to TRBD1 (6 bases). The germline CDR1 and CDR2 sequences are MGHDK and SYGVNS. The CDR3 length is 12 residues. The V gene lost 7 bases and the J gene lost 7 bases, with 13 bases spanning the gap. The CDR3, as DNA: TGTGCCAGCACAGCGACAGGTGTTGGCTACACCTTC. It is translated as CASTATGVGYTF.

This clonotype was recorded many times. The V and J genes are TRBV7-2 and TRBJ2-7, with TRBD1 matching over 9 bases. The ends lost 5 bases at V and 4 bases at J; junction bases unmatched: 3. CDR1 is SGHTA, CDR2 FQGNSA, per germline. The CDR3 totals 13 residues. CDR3 DNA: TGTGCCAGCAGCCCCGGGACAGGGTACGAGCAGTACTTC. This codes for CASSPGTGYEQYF. Complete variable domain (other parts from reference TRBV7-2 and TRBJ2-7): GAGVSQSPSNKVTEKGKDVELRCDPISGHTALYWYRQSLGQGLEFLIYFQGNSAPDKSGLPSDRFSAERTGGSVSTLTIQRTQQEDSAVYLCASSPGTGYEQYFGPGTRLTVT.

This clonotype was counted at least ten times. The genes are TRBV27 and TRBJ2-3; D perhaps matches TRBD2 (6 bases). Germline V gives CDR1 MNHEY, CDR2 SMNVEV (reference sequence). The CDR3 totals 14 residues. V was trimmed by 5 bases and J by 10 bases, leaving 19 bases between them. In DNA, the CDR3 is TGTGCCAGCAGTGAGGGACTGGCCTCCGGATCGCAGTATTTT. Translating it yields CASSEGLASGSQYF.

The V gene is TRBV7-2, the J gene TRBJ2-7, with D maybe TRBD1 (5 bases). The germline V gene encodes CDR1 SGHTA and CDR2 FQGNSA. The ends were cut back, 3 bases at V and 4 bases at J, with 10 bases in the middle. This CDR3 is 13 amino acids long. This CDR3 is CASSFGADYEQYF. The CDR3 DNA reads TGTGCCAGCAGCTTTGGGGCAGATTACGAGCAGTACTTC.

This clonotype has a handful of counts. The chain combines TRBV5-1 with TRBJ2-1; 13 positions match TRBD2. The CDR3 runs 17 residues. Germline V gene sequence: CDR1 SGHRS, CDR2 YFSETQ. Losses at the gene ends were 1 base for V and 5 bases for J; bases not matched to a gene: 6. CDR3 DNA: TGCGCCAGCAGCTTGAAAGGACTAGCGGGGGAGCACAATGAGCAGTTCTTC. Residues: CASSLKGLAGEHNEQFF.

The J gene is TRBJ2-3, the V gene TRBV15, with a possible D match to TRBD1 (6 bases). Germline-derived CDR1 and CDR2 are LNHNV and YYDKDF (reference sequence). Trimming took off 4 bases at V and 2 bases at J, with 16 bases between the two ends. The CDR3 has 16 residues. The CDR3 DNA is TGTGCCACCAGCACGGCGCCGGGACACTACACAGATACGCAGTATTTT. Protein product: CATSTAPGHYTDTQYF.

This clonotype was picked up a small number of times. Compared with germline, one end of the junction differs, possibly owing to a read error. This chain joins TRBV7-7 and TRBJ2-3; no reliable D call. The CDR3 is 13 residues long. In germline, CDR1 is SSHAT, CDR2 FNYEAQ (reference sequence). The CDR3 coding sequence is TGTGCTAGCAGCTACGGGTTTGAAGATACGCAGTATTTT. It codes for CASSYGFEDTQYF. Supplemented by reference TRBV7-7 and TRBJ2-3, the full variable domain reads GAGVSQSPRYKVTKRGQDVTLRCDPISSHATLYWYQQALGQGPEFLTYFNYEAQPDKSGLPSDRFSAERPEGSISTLTIQRTEQRDSAMYRCASSYGFEDTQYFGPGTRLTVL.

This clonotype was picked up many times. This sequence joins TRBV6-5 and TRBJ1-2; TRBD1 agrees at 9 bases. Germline V CDR1 and CDR2: MNHEY, SVGAGI. The CDR3 extends over 14 amino acids. V was pared by 6 bases and J by 13 bases, with 15 bases of the junction left unmatched. This CDR3 reads CASSNTGTGIPGTF. CDR3 coding DNA: TGTGCCAGCAGCAACACCGGGACAGGGATTCCAGGCACCTTC.

The rearrangement uses TRBV13 and TRBJ2-3; 7 nucleotides line up with TRBD1. Germline values: CDR1 PRHDT, CDR2 FYEKMQ (reference sequence). V was clipped by 7 bases and J by 0 bases; unmatched bases: 7. This CDR3 is 15 amino acids long. The DNA for the CDR3 is TGTGCCAGCATCCCCAGGGGGAATAGCACAGATACGCAGTATTTT. Amino acids: CASIPRGNSTDTQYF.

This clonotype came up a few times. The chain's CDR3 is CASSLGAGGAIGNQPQHF. Written as DNA, the CDR3 is TGTGCCAGCAGCTTAGGGGCAGGGGGCGCGATTGGCAATCAGCCCCAGCATTTT. This chain connects TRBV7-6 to TRBJ1-5; 8 bases are shared with TRBD1. CDR3 length: 18 residues. Per the germline V gene, CDR1 is SGHVS and CDR2 is FNYEAQ. V dropped 1 base and J dropped 2; count of bases not matched to a gene: 10.

This clonotype was counted a few times. The genes are TRBV11-2 and TRBJ2-7; a weak D match, TRBD2 (5 bases). The CDR3 has 15 amino acids. Germline CDR1 reads SGHAT; CDR2 reads FQNNGV. Between the trimmed V and J ends, which lost 1 base and 6 bases, there was a span of 16 bases. This CDR3 reads CASSLGSPRGSEQYV. The CDR3 bases are TGTGCCAGCAGCTTAGGAAGCCCCCGGGGTTCCGAGCAGTACGTC.